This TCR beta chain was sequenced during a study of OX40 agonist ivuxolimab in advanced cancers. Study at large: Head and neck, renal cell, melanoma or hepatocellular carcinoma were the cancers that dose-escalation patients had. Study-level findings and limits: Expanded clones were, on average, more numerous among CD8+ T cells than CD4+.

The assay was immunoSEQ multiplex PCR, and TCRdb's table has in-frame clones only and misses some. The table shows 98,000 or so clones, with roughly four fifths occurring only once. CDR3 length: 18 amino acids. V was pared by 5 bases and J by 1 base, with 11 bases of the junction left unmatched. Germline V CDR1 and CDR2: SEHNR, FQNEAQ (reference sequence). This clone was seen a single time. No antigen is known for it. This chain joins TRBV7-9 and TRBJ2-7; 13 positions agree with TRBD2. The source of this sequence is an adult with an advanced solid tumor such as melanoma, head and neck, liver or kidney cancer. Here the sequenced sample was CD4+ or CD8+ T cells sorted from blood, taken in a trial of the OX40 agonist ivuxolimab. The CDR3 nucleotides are TGTGCCAGCAGCCCGACTAGCGGGGGGTACTATTTTTCCTACGAGCAGTACTTC. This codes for CASSPTSGGYYFSYEQYF.